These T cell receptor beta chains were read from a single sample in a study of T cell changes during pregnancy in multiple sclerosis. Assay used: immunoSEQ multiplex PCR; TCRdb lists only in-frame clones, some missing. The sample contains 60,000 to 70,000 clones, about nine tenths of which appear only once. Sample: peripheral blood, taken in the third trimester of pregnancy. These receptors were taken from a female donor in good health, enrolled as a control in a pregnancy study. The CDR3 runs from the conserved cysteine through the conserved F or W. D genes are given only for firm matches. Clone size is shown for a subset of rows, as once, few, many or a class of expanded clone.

TGCGCCAGCAGCAGGGACAGGGGGCCCTCTGAAGCTTTCTTT,CASSRDRGPSEAFF,TRBD1,few,TRBV5-1,TRBJ1-1
TGCGCCAGCAGCCAAATTGGGACTAGCGGATACGCGAACACCGGGGAGCTGTTTTTT,CASSQIGTSGYANTGELFF,TRBD2,once,TRBV4-1,TRBJ2-2
TGCAGCGTTGCTTTTAATCCGGGAAATGAGCAGTTCTTC,CSVAFNPGNEQFF,-,-,TRBV29-1,TRBJ2-1
TGTGCCAGTAGTTTGGGACAGGGTTACGCCGGGGAGCTGTTTTTT,CASSLGQGYAGELFF,TRBD1,once,TRBV19,TRBJ2-2
TGTGCCAGCACCTCTGGGCAGGGCGGTAATTCACCCCTCCACTTT,CASTSGQGGNSPLHF,-,-,TRBV18,TRBJ1-6
TGTGCCAGCACTTTGGCAGTCATGAACACTGAAGCTTTCTTT,CASTLAVMNTEAFF,-,few,TRBV6-1,TRBJ1-1
TGCGCCAGCAGCTTTGCGGGGGAAATCTACGAGCAGTACTTC,CASSFAGEIYEQYF,TRBD2,-,TRBV5-1,TRBJ2-7
TGTGCCAGCAGCTTAGGATCGGGCACTGAAGCTTTCTTT,CASSLGSGTEAFF,-,-,TRBV11-2,TRBJ1-1
TGTGCCAGCAGCCCAAAAGATCAGGGGGGAGAAAAACTGTTTTTT,CASSPKDQGGEKLFF,TRBD1,-,TRBV7-9,TRBJ1-4
TGTGCCAGCAGTGAAGGAGGTTGGGAGTCGGAGCAGTACTTC,CASSEGGWESEQYF,-,-,TRBV6-1,TRBJ2-7
TGTGCCAGCAGCTTAGCGGAGGGTCTGGAATCCAACTATGGCTACACCTTC,CASSLAEGLESNYGYTF,-,-,TRBV7-9,TRBJ1-2
TGTGCCAGCTCACCACCCGGGTTATCGTCGACAGGTGAGCAGTTCTTC,CASSPPGLSSTGEQFF,-,-,TRBV18,TRBJ2-1
TGCGCCAGCAGCGCGGCCGGGACAGCATATGAAAAACTGTTTTTT,CASSAAGTAYEKLFF,TRBD1,-,TRBV5-1,TRBJ1-4
TGTGCCAGCGGAACGGGGGCGGGAGGGTCCTACAATGAGCAGTTCTTC,CASGTGAGGSYNEQFF,TRBD2,-,TRBV2,TRBJ2-1
TGCGCCAGCAGCTGGAGGACAGGGGAGACCCAGTACTTC,CASSWRTGETQYF,TRBD1,-,TRBV5-1,TRBJ2-5
TGTGCCAGCAGTTTATCCTTGCAGGGGACTAGCGGGAGGGCCTACAATGAGCAGTTCTTC,CASSLSLQGTSGRAYNEQFF,TRBD2,-,TRBV27,TRBJ2-1
TGTGCCAGTAGTCCCCTCAATTTACAGGGTTATCAGCCCCAGCATTTT,CASSPLNLQGYQPQHF,-,-,TRBV19,TRBJ1-5
TGTGCCAGCAGAGAAGCGGGGGGGCAGGAGACCCAGTACTTC,CASREAGGQETQYF,TRBD2,once,TRBV2,TRBJ2-5